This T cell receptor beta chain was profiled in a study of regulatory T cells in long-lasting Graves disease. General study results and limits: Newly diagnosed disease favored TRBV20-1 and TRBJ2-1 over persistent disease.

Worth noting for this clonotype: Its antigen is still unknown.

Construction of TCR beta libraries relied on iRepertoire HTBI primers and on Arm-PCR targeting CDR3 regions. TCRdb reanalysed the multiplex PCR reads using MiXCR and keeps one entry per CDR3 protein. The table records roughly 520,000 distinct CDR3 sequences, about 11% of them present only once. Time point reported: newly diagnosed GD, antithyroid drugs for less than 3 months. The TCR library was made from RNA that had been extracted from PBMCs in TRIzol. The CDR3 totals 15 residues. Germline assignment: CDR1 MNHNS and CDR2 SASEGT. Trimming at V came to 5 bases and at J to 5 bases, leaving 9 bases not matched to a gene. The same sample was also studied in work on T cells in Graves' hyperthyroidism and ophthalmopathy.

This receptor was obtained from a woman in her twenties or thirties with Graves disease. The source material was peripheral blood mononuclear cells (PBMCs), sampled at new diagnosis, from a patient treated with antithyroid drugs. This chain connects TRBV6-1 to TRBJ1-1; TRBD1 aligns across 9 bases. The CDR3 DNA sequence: TGTGCCAGCAGTACCCTATTCGGACAGGGGACTGAAGCTTTCTTT. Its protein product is CASSTLFGQGTEAFF.